These 5 T cell receptor beta chains were all obtained from the same sample, sequenced in a study of shared clonotypes between healthy human individuals. Assay used: immunoSEQ multiplex PCR; TCRdb lists only in-frame clones, some missing. The sample has around 1.1 million clones, approximately 75% seen once. The source material was memory CD4+ T cells from PBMCs. Subset of the sample: CD45RA-negative fraction. Source of these receptors: a man aged 18 to 35 in good health. Some clones in this sample may be carry-over from other donors' samples.

V gene TRBV5-1 combines with J gene TRBJ2-3; D may be TRBD2 (5 bases). The CDR3 extends over 15 amino acids. Germline CDR1 reads SGHRS; CDR2 reads YFSETQ. Between the trimmed V and J ends, which lost 0 bases and 1 base, there was a span of 9 bases. CDR3 amino acids: CASSLAAGGTDTQYF. The CDR3 nucleotides read TGCGCCAGCAGCTTGGCGGCCGGGGGCACAGATACGCAGTATTTT.

This clone was counted once. The chain links TRBV25-1 to TRBJ2-2; TRBD2 agrees at 9 bases. After removal of 8 bases from V and 4 bases from J, the junction contained 8 bases not matched to a gene. This CDR3 has 15 residues. Germline assignment: CDR1 MGHDK and CDR2 SYGVNS. The CDR3 nucleotides read TGTGCCAGCGCCACTAGCGGGTCCCGCACCGGGGAGCTGTTTTTT. It encodes CASATSGSRTGELFF.

The chain joins TRBV5-6 to TRBJ2-5, with D maybe TRBD1 (6 bases). V lost 4 bases to trimming and J lost 2 bases, with 21 bases between them. The germline gives CDR1 SGHDT, CDR2 YYEEEE. The CDR3 consists of 17 residues. CDR3 loop: CASSPPLRTDVQETQYF. The CDR3 DNA follows: TGTGCCAGCAGCCCCCCCCTACGGACAGACGTGCAAGAGACCCAGTACTTC.

The genes are TRBV29-1 and TRBJ2-3; 7 bases align to TRBD2. This CDR3 is 12 amino acids long. Germline CDR1 SQVTM, CDR2 ANQGSEA. Losses at the gene ends were 7 bases for V and 5 bases for J; bases not matched to a gene: 6. This CDR3 reads CSGGWGGDTQYF. CDR3 DNA: TGCAGCGGCGGTTGGGGGGGAGATACGCAGTATTTT.

The rearrangement joins TRBV11-3 to TRBJ2-1, with 7 positions matching TRBD2. The CDR3 sequence is 20 residues long. Germline assignment: CDR1 SGHNT and CDR2 YENEEA. With V trimmed by 4 bases and J by 0 bases, 18 bases remained unmatched. CDR3 in amino acids: CASSSGSGRSRDSSYNEQFF. The CDR3 region has the DNA TGTGCCAGCAGCTCCGGTAGCGGGCGCTCCCGTGACAGCTCCTACAATGAGCAGTTCTTC.